This is a list of T cell receptor beta chains from one sample in a study of identical twins. MiXCR, run by TCRdb on the 5' RACE reads, gives a single entry per CDR3 protein. The repertoire holds approximately 500,000 distinct CDR3 sequences, with roughly 26% as singletons. These data also formed part of another study, on T cells expressing NK-cell markers.

The sample was CD4+ T cells sorted from blood. These receptor sequences come from a woman aged 18-29 years in good health. Each CDR3 is given with its conserved first and last residue. D genes are given only for firm matches. Clone sizes are given selectively: once, few, many, or a class where the clone is expanded.

abundance | j_gene | len | v_gene | d_gene | CDR3aa | CDR3nt
- | TRBJ2-6 | 16 | TRBV5-1 | TRBD1 | CASRTRDRTGANVLTF | TGCGCCAGCAGGACCCGGGACAGGACTGGGGCCAACGTCCTGACTTTC
- | TRBJ2-3 | 17 | TRBV5-1 | TRBD1 | CASSWGMARGPTDTQYF | TGCGCCAGCAGCTGGGGGATGGCGAGGGGGCCCACAGATACGCAGTATTTT
- | TRBJ1-2 | 11 | TRBV20-1 | - | CSARDSHRTNF | TGCAGTGCTAGAGATAGTCACAGGACAAACTTC
once | TRBJ2-5 | 13 | TRBV19 | - | CASSSGDQETQYF | TGTGCCAGTAGTTCCGGAGACCAAGAGACCCAGTACTTC
- | TRBJ2-7 | 14 | TRBV5-1 | TRBD1 | CASSRDRGTDEQYF | TGCGCCAGCAGCAGGGACAGGGGGACGGACGAGCAGTACTTC
- | TRBJ2-3 | 13 | TRBV12-3/TRBV12-4 | - | CASSLRGSGTQYF | TGTGCCAGCAGTCTTAGAGGTTCAGGTACGCAGTATTTT
few | TRBJ1-2 | 11 | TRBV29-1 | - | CSVSAYYGYTF | TGCAGCGTTTCGGCATACTATGGCTACACCTTC
- | TRBJ2-1 | 15 | TRBV7-6 | TRBD2 | CASTATLATHNEQFF | TGTGCCAGCACAGCAACACTAGCGACGCACAATGAGCAGTTCTTC
- | TRBJ2-1 | 20 | TRBV21-1 | - | CASSKRVRRTSGCSYNEQFF | TGTGCCAGCAGCAAACGGGTTCGAAGGACTAGCGGTTGCTCCTACAATGAGCAGTTCTTC
- | TRBJ2-7 | 13 | TRBV12-3/TRBV12-4 | - | CASSLETLSEQYF | TGTGCCAGCAGTTTGGAGACACTCTCCGAGCAGTACTTC
- | TRBJ2-3 | 17 | TRBV4-2 | TRBD2 | CASSQGAAGGPTDTQYF | TGTGCCAGCAGCCAAGGCGCGGCGGGGGGCCCCACAGATACGCAGTATTTT
- | TRBJ2-7 | 14 | TRBV3-1 | - | CASSQFELLGEQYF | TGTGCCAGCAGCCAGTTCGAGCTCCTGGGCGAGCAGTACTTC
few | TRBJ2-3 | 17 | TRBV4-3 | TRBD2 | CASSQEGTSGYTDTQYF | TGCGCCAGCAGCCAAGAAGGGACTAGCGGGTACACAGATACGCAGTATTTT
- | TRBJ2-1 | 15 | TRBV29-1 | - | CSVARSSDGRNEQFF | TGCAGCGTTGCACGGTCCTCGGACGGCCGGAATGAGCAGTTCTTC
few | TRBJ2-2 | 17 | TRBV5-1 | TRBD2 | CASSLDAGGARTGELFF | TGCGCCAGCAGCTTGGACGCGGGGGGTGCGCGCACCGGGGAGCTGTTTTTT
- | TRBJ2-1 | 13 | TRBV12-5 | - | CASGASSYNEQFF | TGTGCTAGTGGGGCGAGCTCCTACAATGAGCAGTTCTTC
few | TRBJ1-5 | 17 | TRBV12-3/TRBV12-4 | - | CASSFLTMGIGNQPQHF | TGTGCCAGCAGTTTCCTGACGATGGGTATAGGCAATCAGCCCCAGCATTTT
- | TRBJ1-2 | 12 | TRBV6-2/TRBV6-3 | - | CASSDGDYGYTF | TGTGCCAGCAGTGACGGTGACTATGGCTACACCTTC
few | TRBJ2-3 | 16 | TRBV12-3/TRBV12-4 | TRBD2 | CASGRRASGRSDTQYF | TGTGCCAGCGGCCGGCGGGCTAGCGGGAGGTCAGATACGCAGTATTTT
- | TRBJ2-1 | 15 | TRBV3-1 | TRBD2 | CASSQLAGSLNEQFF | TGTGCCAGCAGCCAACTAGCGGGGTCGCTTAATGAGCAGTTCTTC
many | TRBJ2-7 | 14 | TRBV15 | TRBD2 | CATSRAGTSHEQYF | TGTGCCACCAGCAGAGCCGGGACTAGTCACGAGCAGTACTTC
- | TRBJ2-3 | 15 | TRBV15 | - | CATSRDRGDTDTQYF | TGTGCCACCAGCAGAGATAGAGGGGACACAGATACGCAGTATTTT
many | TRBJ2-2 | 12 | TRBV12-3/TRBV12-4 | - | CASSFSLGELFF | TGTGCCAGCAGTTTCAGTCTCGGGGAGCTGTTTTTT
few | TRBJ1-5 | 13 | TRBV6-1 | - | CASSDGGNQPQHF | TGTGCCAGCTCGGACGGCGGCAATCAGCCCCAGCATTTT
few | TRBJ1-1 | 13 | TRBV6-6 | - | CASTGQLGTEAFF | TGTGCCAGCACCGGACAGTTAGGCACTGAAGCTTTCTTT
few | TRBJ2-1 | 15 | TRBV5-1 | TRBD2 | CASSLRGGLNNEQFF | TGCGCCAGCAGCTTGCGGGGGGGGTTGAACAATGAGCAGTTCTTC
- | TRBJ1-3 | 14 | TRBV6-1 | - | CASRMAGAGNTIYF | TGTGCCAGCAGAATGGCAGGAGCCGGAAACACCATATATTTT
- | TRBJ2-5 | 12 | TRBV5-1 | - | CASSLETETQYF | TGCGCCAGCAGCTTGGAGACAGAGACCCAGTACTTC
- | TRBJ2-3 | 19 | TRBV9 | TRBD2 | CASSVGGGSGAKGTDTQYF | TGTGCCAGCAGCGTAGGAGGGGGTAGCGGGGCTAAGGGCACAGATACGCAGTATTTT
- | TRBJ1-2 | 14 | TRBV11-2 | - | CASSLTDSRYGYTF | TGTGCCAGCAGCTTAACAGACAGTCGCTATGGCTACACCTTC
- | TRBJ2-5 | 17 | TRBV7-9 | TRBD2 | CASSLGLAGGLKETQYF | TGTGCCAGCAGCTTAGGACTAGCGGGAGGTCTGAAAGAGACCCAGTACTTC
- | TRBJ2-3 | 12 | TRBV5-1 | - | CASTSGFGTQYF | TGCGCCAGCACCTCGGGGTTCGGTACGCAGTATTTT
many | TRBJ2-3 | 14 | TRBV29-1 | TRBD2 | CSVRTSGGADTQYF | TGCAGCGTCAGGACTAGCGGGGGAGCAGATACGCAGTATTTT
- | TRBJ2-1 | 16 | TRBV7-2 | - | CASSFQPLGLYNEQFF | TGTGCCAGCAGCTTCCAACCCCTGGGGCTCTACAATGAGCAGTTCTTC
few | TRBJ2-7 | 14 | TRBV7-6 | - | CASSLGLGIYEQYF | TGTGCCAGCAGCTTAGGACTAGGGATTTACGAGCAGTACTTC
few | TRBJ1-1 | 12 | TRBV29-1 | - | CSVGVADTEAFF | TGCAGCGTTGGCGTTGCGGACACTGAAGCTTTCTTT
- | TRBJ2-3 | 15 | TRBV30 | TRBD2 | CAWNFGLAGVNTQYF | TGTGCCTGGAATTTTGGACTAGCGGGAGTTAATACGCAGTATTTT
- | TRBJ2-3 | 15 | TRBV20-1 | TRBD2 | CSARDTLAGADTQYF | TGCAGTGCTAGAGATACGCTAGCGGGGGCAGATACGCAGTATTTT
- | TRBJ2-5 | 12 | TRBV15 | - | CATSRAWETQYF | TGTGCCACCAGCAGAGCCTGGGAGACCCAGTACTTC
- | TRBJ1-2 | 14 | TRBV6-5 | - | CASSYSNRHNGYTF | TGTGCCAGCAGTTACTCGAACAGGCACAATGGCTACACCTTC
- | TRBJ2-4 | 17 | TRBV5-1 | - | CASSLSTRALAKNIQYF | TGCGCCAGCAGCTTGTCGACGAGGGCGCTAGCCAAAAACATTCAGTACTTC
- | TRBJ2-7 | 14 | TRBV11-3 | - | CASSSGLVANEQYF | TGTGCCAGCAGTAGTGGACTGGTTGCGAACGAGCAGTACTTC
- | TRBJ2-7 | 15 | TRBV5-1 | TRBD2 | CASSPPAGGPSEQYF | TGCGCCAGCAGCCCACCAGCGGGAGGGCCCTCCGAGCAGTACTTC
many | TRBJ2-1 | 13 | TRBV5-1 | - | CASRKASQIEQFF | TGCGCCTCCCGGAAGGCTAGCCAAATTGAGCAGTTCTTC
- | TRBJ2-7 | 16 | TRBV5-1 | - | CASLKTSQKGRAEQYF | TGCGCCAGCTTAAAAACTAGTCAGAAAGGGCGGGCCGAGCAGTACTTC
- | TRBJ2-1 | 14 | TRBV12-3/TRBV12-4 | - | CASSLEGTGNEQFF | TGTGCCAGCAGTTTAGAGGGGACTGGGAATGAGCAGTTCTTC
- | TRBJ2-1 | 15 | TRBV12-3/TRBV12-4 | - | CASSLSYKDSNEQFF | TGTGCCAGCAGTTTGAGCTATAAGGACAGCAATGAGCAGTTCTTC